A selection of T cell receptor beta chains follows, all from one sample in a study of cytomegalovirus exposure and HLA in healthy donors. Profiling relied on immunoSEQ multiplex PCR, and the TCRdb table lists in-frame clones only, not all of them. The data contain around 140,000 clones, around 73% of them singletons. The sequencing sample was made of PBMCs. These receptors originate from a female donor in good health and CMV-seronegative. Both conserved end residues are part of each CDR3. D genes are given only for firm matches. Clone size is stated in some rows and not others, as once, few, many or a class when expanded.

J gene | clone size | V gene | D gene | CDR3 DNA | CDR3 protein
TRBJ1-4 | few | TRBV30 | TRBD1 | TGTGCCCAACAGGGGGCAGGTGAAAAACTGTTTTTT | CAQQGAGEKLFF
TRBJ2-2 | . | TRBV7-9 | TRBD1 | TGTGCCAGCAGCACGCAGGGGGTGACGGGGACCGGGGAGCTGTTTTTT | CASSTQGVTGTGELFF
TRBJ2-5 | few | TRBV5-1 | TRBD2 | TGCGCCAGCAGCTTGGCTCTAGCGGGAGGAGAGACCCAGTACTTC | CASSLALAGGETQYF
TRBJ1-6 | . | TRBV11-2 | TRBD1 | TGTGCCAGCAGCTTAGGCAGGGGGAGTGCACCCCTCCACTTT | CASSLGRGSAPLHF
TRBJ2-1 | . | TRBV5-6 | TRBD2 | TGTGCCAGCAGCCTGGGACTAGCGGGACACAATGAGCAGTTCTTC | CASSLGLAGHNEQFF
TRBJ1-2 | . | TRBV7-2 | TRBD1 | TGTGCCAGCAGCTTCTCCGGACAGGGCGTGGGCTACACCTTC | CASSFSGQGVGYTF
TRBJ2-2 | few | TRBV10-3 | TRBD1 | TGTGCCATCAGTCCGACAGGGGGAGACACCGGGGAGCTGTTTTTT | CAISPTGGDTGELFF
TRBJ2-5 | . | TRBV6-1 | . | TGTGCCAGCAGTGAGGCGTCTCTTCAGGGAGAGACCCAGTACTTC | CASSEASLQGETQYF
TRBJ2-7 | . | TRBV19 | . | TGTGCCAGTAGCCCTCTGGAGGGGACCTCCTACGAGCAGTACTTC | CASSPLEGTSYEQYF
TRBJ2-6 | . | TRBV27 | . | TGTGCCAGCAGTTGGGGGCCGTCGGGGGCCAACGTCCTGACTTTC | CASSWGPSGANVLTF
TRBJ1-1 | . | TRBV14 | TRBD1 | TGTGCCAGCAGCCAATCGACAGGGGCGAGGACTGAAGCTTTCTTT | CASSQSTGARTEAFF
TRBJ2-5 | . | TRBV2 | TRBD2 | TGTGCCAGCAGGGGGGGGAGTAACCAAGAGACCCAGTACTTC | CASRGGSNQETQYF
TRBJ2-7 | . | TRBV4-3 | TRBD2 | TGCGCCAGCAGCGAAGCTCTAGCGGACAACTCCTACGAGCAGTACTTC | CASSEALADNSYEQYF
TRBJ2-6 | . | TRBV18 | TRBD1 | TGTGCCAGCTCACCGGGCCCCTATCCAACAGGGGGTTTCTCTGGGGCCAACGTCCTGACTTTC | CASSPGPYPTGGFSGANVLTF
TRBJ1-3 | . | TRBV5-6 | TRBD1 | TGTGCCAGCAGCTTGGGACAGGGAATTGGAAACACCATATATTTT | CASSLGQGIGNTIYF
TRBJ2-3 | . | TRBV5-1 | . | TGCGCCAGCTCCTCGAGTAGCGGAGGCATCATGACAGATACGCAGTATTTT | CASSSSSGGIMTDTQYF
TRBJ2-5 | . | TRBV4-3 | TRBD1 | TGCGCCAGCAGCCGAGGGACAGGGCTTGAGACCCAGTACTTC | CASSRGTGLETQYF
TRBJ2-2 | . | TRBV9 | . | TGTGCCAGCAGCGTAGCTACGAACACCGGGGAGCTGTTTTTT | CASSVATNTGELFF
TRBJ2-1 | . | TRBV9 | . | TGTGCCAGCAGCGTAGCAGGGTTTAGCTCCTACAATGAGCAGTTCTTC | CASSVAGFSSYNEQFF
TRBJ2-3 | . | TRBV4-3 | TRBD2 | TGCGCCAGCAGCCAAGAAAGCGGGAGGGCCCGAAATACGCAGTATTTT | CASSQESGRARNTQYF
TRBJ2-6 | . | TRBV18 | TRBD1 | TGTGCCAGCTCGGGGCAGGGGGCTGCCGGGGCCAACGTCCTGACTTTC | CASSGQGAAGANVLTF
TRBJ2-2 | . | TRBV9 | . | TGTGCCAGCAGCGAGGGGAGGACGGCCCTGGCTGGGGAGCTGTTTTTT | CASSEGRTALAGELFF
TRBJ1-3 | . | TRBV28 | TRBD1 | TGTGCCAGCAGTCCGTCAGGGGGAACAAGAGACACCATATATTTT | CASSPSGGTRDTIYF
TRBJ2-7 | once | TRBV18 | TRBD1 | TGTGCCAGCTCACCTTCGACAGGGACCTACGAGCAGTACTTC | CASSPSTGTYEQYF
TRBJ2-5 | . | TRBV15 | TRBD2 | TGTGCCACCAGCCCCCGGGGCGGGAGGGGCCAAGAGACCCAGTACTTC | CATSPRGGRGQETQYF
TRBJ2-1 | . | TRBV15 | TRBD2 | TGTGCCACCAGCAGTGGACTAGCGGGAGGGTATGAGCAGTTCTTC | CATSSGLAGGYEQFF
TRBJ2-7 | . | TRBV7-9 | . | TGTGCCAGCAGCTCCCTGGCTGAGCAGTACTTC | CASSSLAEQYF
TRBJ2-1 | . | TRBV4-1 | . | TGCGCCAGCAGCCTACAGACTAGTACCTACAATGAGCAGTTCTTC | CASSLQTSTYNEQFF
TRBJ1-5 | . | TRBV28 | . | TGTGCCAGCAGACAAGGAGGGAATAGCAATCAGCCCCAGCATTTT | CASRQGGNSNQPQHF
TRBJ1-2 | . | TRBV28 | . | TGTGCCAGCCGAGAACCCGCAGGGGCTAACTATGGCTACACCTTC | CASREPAGANYGYTF
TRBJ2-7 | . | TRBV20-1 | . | TGCAGTGCCGAGACTAGGTACGAGCAGTACTTC | CSAETRYEQYF
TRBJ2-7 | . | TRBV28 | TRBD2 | TGTGCCAGCACTATCCTAGCGGGAGGGGGGGAGCAGTACTTC | CASTILAGGGEQYF
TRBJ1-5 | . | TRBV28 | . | TGTGCCAGCAGAGATGGAGGTTTTAGCAATCAGCCCCAGCATTTT | CASRDGGFSNQPQHF
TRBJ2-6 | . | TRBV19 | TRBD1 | TGTGCCAGTAGATGGGACAGCCTCTCTGGGGCCAACGTCCTGACTTTC | CASRWDSLSGANVLTF
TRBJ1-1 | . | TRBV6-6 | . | TGTGCCAGCAGTTCTCCAAAGGACGAGCGGCCTGAAGCTTTCTTT | CASSSPKDERPEAFF
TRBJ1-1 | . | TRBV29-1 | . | TGCAGCGTTAGGCAGGGCACTGAAGCTTTCTTT | CSVRQGTEAFF
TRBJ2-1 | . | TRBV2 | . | TGTGCCAGCATCCCCGTGAGCTCCTACAATGAGCAGTTCTTC | CASIPVSSYNEQFF
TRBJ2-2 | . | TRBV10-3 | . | TGTGCCATCAGTGAGTTACTAACCGGGGAGCTGTTTTTT | CAISELLTGELFF
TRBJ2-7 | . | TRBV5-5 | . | TGTGCCAGCAGCTTTGTAGAGCAGTACTTC | CASSFVEQYF
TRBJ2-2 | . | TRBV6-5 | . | TGTGCCAGCAGTTACCATGCCGGGGAGCTGTTTTTT | CASSYHAGELFF
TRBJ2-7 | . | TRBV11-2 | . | TGTGCCAGCAGCTTAGATCAGCGCCAGGGGCTCTACGAGCAGTACTTC | CASSLDQRQGLYEQYF
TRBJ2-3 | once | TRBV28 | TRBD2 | TGTGCCAGCAGTTTAGGCTGGACTAGCCCAGATACGCAGTATTTT | CASSLGWTSPDTQYF
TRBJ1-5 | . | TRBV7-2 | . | TGTGCCAGCAGCTTAAAGCTCAGCAATCAGCCCCAGCATTTT | CASSLKLSNQPQHF
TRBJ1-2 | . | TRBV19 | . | TGTGCCAGTAGTCCCGATGGGATAGCGGCCTATGGCTACACCTTC | CASSPDGIAAYGYTF
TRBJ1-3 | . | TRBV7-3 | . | TGTGCCAGCAGCCGCAGCTCTGGAAACACCATATATTTT | CASSRSSGNTIYF
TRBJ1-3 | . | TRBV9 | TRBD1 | TGTGCCAGCAGCGTGGAGGGACAGGGGAACACCATATATTTT | CASSVEGQGNTIYF
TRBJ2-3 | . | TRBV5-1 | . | TGCGCCAGCAGCTCCTTAGGGGGAGTAATCGGAGATACGCAGTATTTT | CASSSLGGVIGDTQYF
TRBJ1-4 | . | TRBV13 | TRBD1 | TGTGCCAGCAGCTCCGGGGACAGGGAAAATGAAAAACTGTTTTTT | CASSSGDRENEKLFF
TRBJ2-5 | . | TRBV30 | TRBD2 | TGTGCCTGGAGTACCGCCGGTAGCGGGGGGGGGACCCAGTACTTC | CAWSTAGSGGGTQYF